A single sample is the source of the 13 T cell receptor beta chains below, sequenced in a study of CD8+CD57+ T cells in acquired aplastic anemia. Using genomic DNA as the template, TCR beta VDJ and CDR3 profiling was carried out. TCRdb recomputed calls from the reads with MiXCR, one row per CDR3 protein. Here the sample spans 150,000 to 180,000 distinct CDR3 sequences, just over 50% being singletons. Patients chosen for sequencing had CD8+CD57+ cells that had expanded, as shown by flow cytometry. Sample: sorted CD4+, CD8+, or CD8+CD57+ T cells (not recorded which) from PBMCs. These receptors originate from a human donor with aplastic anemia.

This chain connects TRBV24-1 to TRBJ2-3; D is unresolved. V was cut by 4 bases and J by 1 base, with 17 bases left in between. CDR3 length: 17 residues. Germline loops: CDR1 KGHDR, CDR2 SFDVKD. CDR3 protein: CATSDLLSDPGTDTQYF. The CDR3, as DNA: TGTGCCACCAGTGACCTGCTAAGTGATCCAGGCACAGATACGCAGTATTTT.

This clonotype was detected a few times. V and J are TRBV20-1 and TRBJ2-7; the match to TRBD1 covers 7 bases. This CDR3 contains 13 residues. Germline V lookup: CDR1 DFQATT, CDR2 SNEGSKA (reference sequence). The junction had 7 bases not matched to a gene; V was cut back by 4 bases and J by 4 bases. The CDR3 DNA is TGCAGTGCTATCGGACAGGTTGGTTACGAGCAGTACTTC. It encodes CSAIGQVGYEQYF.

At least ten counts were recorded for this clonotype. The CDR3 here is CASSQDWVAWVSNSPLHF. The CDR3 DNA sequence: TGCGCCAGCAGCCAAGATTGGGTGGCGTGGGTGAGTAATTCACCCCTCCACTTT. The genes are TRBV4-3 and TRBJ1-6; D is unresolved. V was clipped by 0 bases and J by 6 bases, with 18 bases between them. This CDR3 is 18 amino acids long. Germline V gene lookup returns CDR1 LGHNA and CDR2 YSLEER.

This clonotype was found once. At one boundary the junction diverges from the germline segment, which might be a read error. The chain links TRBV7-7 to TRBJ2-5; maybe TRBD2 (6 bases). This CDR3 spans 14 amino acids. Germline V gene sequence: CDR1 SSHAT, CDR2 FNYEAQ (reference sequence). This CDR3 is CASSLDGLAETQYF. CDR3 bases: TGTGCTAGCAGCTTAGATGGGCTAGCGGAGACCCAGTACTTC.

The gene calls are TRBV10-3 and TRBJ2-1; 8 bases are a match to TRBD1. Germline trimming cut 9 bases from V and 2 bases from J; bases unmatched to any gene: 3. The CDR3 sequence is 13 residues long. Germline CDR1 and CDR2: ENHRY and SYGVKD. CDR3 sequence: CAIGQGTYNEQFF. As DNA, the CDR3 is TGTGCCATAGGACAGGGAACCTACAATGAGCAGTTCTTC.

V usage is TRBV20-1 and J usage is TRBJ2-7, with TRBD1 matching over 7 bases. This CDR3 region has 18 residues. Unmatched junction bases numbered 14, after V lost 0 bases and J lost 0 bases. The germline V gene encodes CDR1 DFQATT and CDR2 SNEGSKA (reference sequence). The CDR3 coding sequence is TGCAGTGCTAGAGAGGTGCGAGGACAGGTTGGTACCTCCTACGAGCAGTACTTC. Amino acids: CSAREVRGQVGTSYEQYF.

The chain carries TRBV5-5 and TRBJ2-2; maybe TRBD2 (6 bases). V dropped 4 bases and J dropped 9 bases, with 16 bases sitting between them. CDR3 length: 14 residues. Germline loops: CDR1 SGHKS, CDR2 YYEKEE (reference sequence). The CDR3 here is CASSNTGGLRELFF. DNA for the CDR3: TGTGCCAGCAGCAACACAGGAGGGCTACGGGAGCTGTTTTTT.

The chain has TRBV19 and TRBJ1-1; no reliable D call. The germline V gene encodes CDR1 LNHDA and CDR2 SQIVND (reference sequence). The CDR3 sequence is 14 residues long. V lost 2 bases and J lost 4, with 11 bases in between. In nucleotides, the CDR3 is TGTGCCAGTAGTATACAGTCCGGGTTCACTGAAGCTTTCTTT. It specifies CASSIQSGFTEAFF.

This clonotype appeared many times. The CDR3 region has the DNA TGTGCCAGTACCGTGGTCCCAGGGGCCCCTGAAGCTTTCTTT. It yields the protein CASTVVPGAPEAFF. The chain joins TRBV19 to TRBJ1-1, with D tentatively TRBD1 (6 bases). The CDR3 loop spans 14 amino acids. CDR1 is LNHDA and CDR2 is SQIVND in the germline V gene (reference sequence). The V end was cut by 7 bases, the J end by 6 bases, with 18 bases between. Filled out from reference TRBV19 and TRBJ1-1, the complete variable domain reads DGGITQSPKYLFRKEGQNVTLSCEQNLNHDAMYWYRQDPGQGLRLIYYSQIVNDFQKGDIAEGYSVSREKKESFPLTVTSAQKNPTAFYLCASTVVPGAPEAFFGQGTRLTVV.

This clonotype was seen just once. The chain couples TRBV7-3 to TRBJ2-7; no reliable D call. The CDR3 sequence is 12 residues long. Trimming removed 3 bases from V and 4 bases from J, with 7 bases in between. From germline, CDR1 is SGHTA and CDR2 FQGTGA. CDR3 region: CASSFEAYEQYF. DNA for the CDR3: TGTGCCAGCAGCTTCGAGGCATACGAGCAGTACTTC.

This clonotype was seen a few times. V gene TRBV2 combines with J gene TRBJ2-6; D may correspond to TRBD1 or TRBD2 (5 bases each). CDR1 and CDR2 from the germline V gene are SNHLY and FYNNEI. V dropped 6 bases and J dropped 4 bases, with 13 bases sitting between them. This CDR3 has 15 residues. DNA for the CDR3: TGTGCCAGCAGGGATGATGGGACCGGGGCCAACGTCCTGACTTTC. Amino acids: CASRDDGTGANVLTF.

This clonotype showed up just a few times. CDR3 nucleotide sequence: TGCAGCGTTGTGACAGTCTATGGCTACACCTTC. Translated: CSVVTVYGYTF. This chain links TRBV29-1 with TRBJ1-2; D may be TRBD1 (5 bases). Germline V lookup: CDR1 SQVTM, CDR2 ANQGSEA. This CDR3 is built from 11 residues. Trimming cost V 4 bases and J 4 bases, with 7 bases left between them.

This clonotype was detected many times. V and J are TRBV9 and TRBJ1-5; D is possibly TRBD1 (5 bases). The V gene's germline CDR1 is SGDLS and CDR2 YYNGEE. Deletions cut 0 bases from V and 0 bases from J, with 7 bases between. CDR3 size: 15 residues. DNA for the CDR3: TGTGCCAGCAGCGTAGGGGGGAATAGCAATCAGCCCCAGCATTTT. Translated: CASSVGGNSNQPQHF.